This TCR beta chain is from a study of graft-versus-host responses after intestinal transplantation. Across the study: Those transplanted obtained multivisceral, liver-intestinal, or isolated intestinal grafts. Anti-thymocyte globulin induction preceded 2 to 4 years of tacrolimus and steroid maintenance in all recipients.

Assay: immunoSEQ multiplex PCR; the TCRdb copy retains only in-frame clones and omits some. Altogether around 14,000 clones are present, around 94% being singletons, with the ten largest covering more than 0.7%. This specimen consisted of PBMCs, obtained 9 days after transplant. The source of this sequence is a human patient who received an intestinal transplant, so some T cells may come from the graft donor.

DNA of the CDR3: TGTGCCAGCTCCCAAGGTCAGATGAACACTGAAGCTTTCTTT. It translates to CASSQGQMNTEAFF. The rearrangement uses TRBV18 and TRBJ1-1; no firm D call. Germline-derived CDR1 and CDR2 are KGHSH and LQKENI. The V and J ends lost 6 bases and 0 bases respectively, with 11 bases between them. There are 14 residues in the CDR3.